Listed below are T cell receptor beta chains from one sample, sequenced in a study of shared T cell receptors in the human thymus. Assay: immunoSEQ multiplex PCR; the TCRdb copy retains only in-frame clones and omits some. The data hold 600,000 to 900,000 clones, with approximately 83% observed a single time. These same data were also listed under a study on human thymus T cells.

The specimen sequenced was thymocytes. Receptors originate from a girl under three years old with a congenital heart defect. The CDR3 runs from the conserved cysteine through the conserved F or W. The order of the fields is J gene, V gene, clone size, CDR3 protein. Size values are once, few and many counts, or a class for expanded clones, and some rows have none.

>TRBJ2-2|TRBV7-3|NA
CASSSDSDTGELFF
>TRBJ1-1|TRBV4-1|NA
CASSQKGSSTEAFF
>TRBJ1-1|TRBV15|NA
CATSLQGGFSTNTEAFF
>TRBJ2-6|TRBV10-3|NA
CAIGGLRAGANVLTF
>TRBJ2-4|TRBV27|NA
CASRPGSGTGLVLAKNIQYF
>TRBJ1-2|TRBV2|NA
CASSEGACSGGYTF
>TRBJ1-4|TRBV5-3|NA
CARSPRVGGAEEKLFF
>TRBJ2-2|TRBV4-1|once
CASSHRTRQTPTGELFF
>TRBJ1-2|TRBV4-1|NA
CASSQGDSPTGNYGYTF
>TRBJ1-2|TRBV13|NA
CASSHQQGSTF
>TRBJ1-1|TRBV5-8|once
CASSSYRGLGTEAFF
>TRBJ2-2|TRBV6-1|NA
CASSELGISDTGELFF
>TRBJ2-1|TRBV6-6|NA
CASRDRDRSSYNEQFF
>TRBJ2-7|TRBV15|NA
CATSRDPRQGGYAKIPYEQYF
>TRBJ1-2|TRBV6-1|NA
CASSEGPIQLSYGYTF
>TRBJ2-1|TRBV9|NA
CASSPSLGSGAYNEQFF
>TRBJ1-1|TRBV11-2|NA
CASSLDSQGLRNTEAFF
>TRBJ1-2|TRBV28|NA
CASSLGTAYGYTF
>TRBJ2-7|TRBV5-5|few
CASSPTGNARGSYEQYF
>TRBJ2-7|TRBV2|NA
CAIGRDSYEQYF
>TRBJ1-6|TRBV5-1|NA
CASSNDPRQGNSPLHF
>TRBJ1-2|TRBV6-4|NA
CASRERLDNTNNYGYTF